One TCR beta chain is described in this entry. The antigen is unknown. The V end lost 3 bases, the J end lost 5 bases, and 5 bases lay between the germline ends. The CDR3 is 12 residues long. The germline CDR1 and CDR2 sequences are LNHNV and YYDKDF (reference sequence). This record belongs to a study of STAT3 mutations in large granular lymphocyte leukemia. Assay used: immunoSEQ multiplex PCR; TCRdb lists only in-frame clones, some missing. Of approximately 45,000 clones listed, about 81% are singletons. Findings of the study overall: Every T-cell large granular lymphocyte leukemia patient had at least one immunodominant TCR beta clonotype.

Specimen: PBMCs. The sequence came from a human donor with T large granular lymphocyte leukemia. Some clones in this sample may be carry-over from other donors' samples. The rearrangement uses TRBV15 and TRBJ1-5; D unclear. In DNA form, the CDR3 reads TGTGCCACCAGCAGGGCAGATCAGCCCCAGCATTTT. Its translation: CATSRADQPQHF. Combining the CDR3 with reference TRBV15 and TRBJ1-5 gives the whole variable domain DAMVIQNPRYQVTQFGKPVTLSCSQTLNHNVMYWYQQKSSQAPKLLFHYYDKDFNNEADTPDNFQSRRPNTSFCFLDIRSPGLGDTAMYLCATSRADQPQHFGDGTRLSIL.